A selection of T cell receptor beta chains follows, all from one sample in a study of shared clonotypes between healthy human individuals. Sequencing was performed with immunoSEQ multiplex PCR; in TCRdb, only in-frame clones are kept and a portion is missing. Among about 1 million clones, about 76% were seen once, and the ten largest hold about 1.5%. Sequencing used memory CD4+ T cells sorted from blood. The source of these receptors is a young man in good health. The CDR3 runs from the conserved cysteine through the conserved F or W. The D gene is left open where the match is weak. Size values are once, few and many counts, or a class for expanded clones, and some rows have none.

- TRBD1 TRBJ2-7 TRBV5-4 CASSFGQGSPYEQYF TGTGCCAGCAGCTTCGGACAGGGGTCTCCCTACGAGCAGTACTTC
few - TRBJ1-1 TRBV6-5 CASSYTGPNTEAFF TGTGCCAGCAGTTATACGGGGCCGAACACTGAAGCTTTCTTT
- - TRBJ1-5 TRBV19 CASSMLDSYQPQHF TGTGCCAGTAGTATGCTGGACAGTTATCAGCCCCAGCATTTT
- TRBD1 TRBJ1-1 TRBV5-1 CASSSGQNPEAFF TGCGCCAGCAGCTCGGGACAGAACCCTGAAGCTTTCTTT
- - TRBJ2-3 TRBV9 CASSVEVGAGPGMFSDTQYF TGTGCCAGCAGCGTAGAAGTGGGGGCGGGGCCCGGGATGTTTTCAGATACGCAGTATTTT
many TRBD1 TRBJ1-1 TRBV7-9 CASSYGTGINTEAFF TGTGCCAGCAGCTACGGGACAGGGATAAACACTGAAGCTTTCTTT
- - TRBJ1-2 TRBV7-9 CASSADTYGYTF TGTGCCAGCAGCGCCGACACCTATGGCTACACCTTC
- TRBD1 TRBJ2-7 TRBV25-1 CASSDRTRQGGLNEQYF TGTGCCAGCAGTGACAGGACTAGACAGGGGGGGTTGAACGAGCAGTACTTC
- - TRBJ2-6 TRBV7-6 CASSLGGTGANVLTF TGTGCCAGCAGCTTAGGTGGGACGGGGGCCAACGTCCTGACTTTC
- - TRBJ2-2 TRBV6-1 CASRKEVNTGELFF TGTGCCAGCAGGAAAGAGGTGAACACCGGGGAGCTGTTTTTT
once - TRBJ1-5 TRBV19 CASSTSGLSNQPQHF TGTGCCAGTAGTACCTCGGGACTTTCCAATCAGCCCCAGCATTTT
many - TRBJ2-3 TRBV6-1 CASSEDQIRTDTQYF TGTGCCAGCAGTGAAGACCAGATCCGCACAGATACGCAGTATTTT
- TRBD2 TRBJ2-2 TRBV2 CASTTRGGSNTGELFF TGTGCCAGCACCACCCGCGGGGGGTCTAACACCGGGGAGCTGTTTTTT
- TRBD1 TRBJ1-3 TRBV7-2 CASSLQGQVSGNTIYF TGTGCCAGCAGCTTACAAGGACAGGTATCAGGAAACACCATATATTTT
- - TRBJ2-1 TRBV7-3 CASSLTGTYNEQFF TGTGCCAGCAGCCTGACAGGTACCTACAATGAGCAGTTCTTC
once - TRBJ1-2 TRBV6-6 CASSYSAVSYGYTF TGTGCCAGCAGTTACTCCGCGGTGAGCTATGGCTACACCTTC
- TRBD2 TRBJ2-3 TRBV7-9 CASSPTGGGVDTQYF TGTGCCAGCAGCCCCACCGGGGGGGGCGTAGATACGCAGTATTTT
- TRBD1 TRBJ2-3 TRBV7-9 CASSAGQGAPRDTQYF TGTGCCAGCAGCGCGGGACAGGGGGCGCCCAGAGATACGCAGTATTTT
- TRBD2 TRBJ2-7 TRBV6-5 CASRPGGGKQYF TGTGCCAGCAGACCTGGGGGAGGGAAGCAGTACTTC
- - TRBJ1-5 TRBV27 CASGHSSGGYSNQPQHF TGTGCCAGCGGACACTCCTCCGGGGGATATAGCAATCAGCCCCAGCATTTT
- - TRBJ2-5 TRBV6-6 CASRAGGPGETQYF TGTGCCAGCAGAGCCGGGGGGCCGGGGGAGACCCAGTACTTC
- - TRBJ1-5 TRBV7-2 CASSPPSALSNQPQHF TGTGCCAGCAGCCCACCATCTGCCCTAAGCAATCAGCCCCAGCATTTT
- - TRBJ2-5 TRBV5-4 CASSKYQETQYF TGTGCCAGCAGCAAGTACCAAGAGACCCAGTACTTC
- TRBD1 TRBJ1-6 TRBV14 CASSRGQGTGPLHF TGTGCCAGCAGCCGAGGACAGGGTACGGGACCCCTCCACTTT
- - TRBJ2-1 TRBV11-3 CASSLTPWGYEQFF TGTGCCAGCAGCTTAACGCCGTGGGGGTATGAGCAGTTCTTC
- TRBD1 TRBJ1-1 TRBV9 CASSVTGTGGKAEAFF TGTGCCAGCAGCGTGACCGGGACAGGGGGCAAGGCTGAAGCTTTCTTT
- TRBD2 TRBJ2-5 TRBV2 CASSVDSGVRETQYF TGTGCCAGCAGTGTTGATAGCGGGGTAAGAGAGACCCAGTACTTC
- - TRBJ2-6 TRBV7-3 CASSSRGGTPSGANVLTF TGTGCCAGCAGCTCCAGGGGCGGGACCCCCTCTGGGGCCAACGTCCTGACTTTC
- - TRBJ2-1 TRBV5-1 CASSLTSGLNEQFF TGCGCCAGCAGCTTGACTAGTGGGCTCAATGAGCAGTTCTTC
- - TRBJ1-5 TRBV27 CASSPFRGAGFQPQHF TGTGCCAGCAGCCCATTTCGGGGGGCGGGGTTTCAGCCCCAGCATTTT
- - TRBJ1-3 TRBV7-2 CASSLSQSGSGNTIYF TGTGCCAGCAGCCTTAGCCAGAGTGGCTCTGGAAACACCATATATTTT
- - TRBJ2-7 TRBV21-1 CASSPGGWSSYEQYF TGTGCCAGCAGCCCAGGAGGGTGGTCCTCCTACGAGCAGTACTTC
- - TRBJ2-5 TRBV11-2 CASRPRLNLEVAQYF TGTGCCAGCAGACCCCGACTCAATCTGGAGGTGGCCCAGTACTTC
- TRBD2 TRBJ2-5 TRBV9 CASSAGTSGGRETQYF TGTGCCAGCAGCGCCGGGACTAGCGGGGGGAGAGAGACCCAGTACTTC
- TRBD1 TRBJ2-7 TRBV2 CASSEGTGLSYEQYF TGTGCCAGCAGTGAGGGGACAGGTCTGTCCTACGAGCAGTACTTC
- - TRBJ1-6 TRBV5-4 CASSQPGQNSPLHF TGTGCCAGCAGCCAACCGGGCCAGAATTCACCCCTCCACTTT
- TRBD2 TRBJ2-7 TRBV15 CATSRLAGGREQYF TGTGCCACCAGCAGACTAGCGGGAGGACGCGAGCAGTACTTC
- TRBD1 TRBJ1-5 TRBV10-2 CATAGTGIQPQHF TGCGCCACCGCCGGGACAGGCATACAGCCCCAGCATTTT
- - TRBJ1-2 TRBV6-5 CASSLRRGASYGYTF TGTGCCAGCAGCCTGAGGAGGGGCGCGAGTTATGGCTACACCTTC
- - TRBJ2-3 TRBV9 CASSVDGGDTQYF TGTGCCAGCAGCGTAGATGGGGGAGATACGCAGTATTTT
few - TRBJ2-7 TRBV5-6 CASSFIPRYEQYF TGTGCCAGCAGCTTTATTCCACGCTACGAGCAGTACTTC
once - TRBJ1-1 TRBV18 CASSPSLQGGMTEAFF TGTGCCAGCTCACCAAGCCTACAGGGAGGGATGACTGAAGCTTTCTTT
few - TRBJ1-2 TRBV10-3 CAITPRGQNYGYTF TGTGCCATCACCCCTCGGGGCCAAAACTATGGCTACACCTTC
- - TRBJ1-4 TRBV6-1 CATNLGGTNEKLFF TGTGCCACCAACCTGGGCGGAACTAATGAAAAACTGTTTTTT
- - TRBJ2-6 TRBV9 CASSVGGLSSGANVLTF TGTGCCAGCAGCGTAGGGGGACTGAGCTCTGGGGCCAACGTCCTGACTTTC
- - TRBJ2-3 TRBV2 CASGSLGIDTQYF TGTGCCAGCGGGTCTCTAGGGATAGATACGCAGTATTTT
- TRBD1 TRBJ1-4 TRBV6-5 CASSSGTGVANEKLFF TGTGCCAGCAGTTCCGGGACAGGGGTGGCTAATGAAAAACTGTTTTTT
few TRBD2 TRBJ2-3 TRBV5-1 CASSRGGRTSGSRADTQYF TGCGCCAGCAGCCGGGGAGGGAGGACTAGCGGGAGTAGGGCAGATACGCAGTATTTT
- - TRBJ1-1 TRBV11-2 CASNWVGNTEAFF TGTGCCAGCAACTGGGTCGGGAACACTGAAGCTTTCTTT
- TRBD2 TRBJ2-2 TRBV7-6 CASSSRTSSAGELFF TGTGCCAGCAGCTCCCGGACTAGCTCGGCCGGGGAGCTGTTTTTT